The source of this T cell receptor beta chain is a study of blood T cell repertoires in COVID-19. Study details: Sites in the United States, Italy and Spain provided acute and convalescent COVID-19 samples.

V shed 0 bases and J 8 bases; nucleotides not matched to a gene: 3. Germline V gene data show CDR1 as MNHEY and CDR2 as SVGAGI. CDR3 length equals 15 residues. Measured with immunoSEQ multiplex PCR; TCRdb has only the in-frame clones, and not every one. Here the sample spans about 94,000 clones, approximately 84% being singletons. The origin of this receptor is a man aged 55 to 69 with acute or convalescent COVID-19. The V and J genes are TRBV6-5 and TRBJ1-4; TRBD1 matches at 10 bases. Input material: peripheral blood. The DNA for the CDR3 is TGTGCCAGCAGTTACTCGTGGGACAGGGGCGAAAAACTGTTTTTT. It is translated as CASSYSWDRGEKLFF.